This T cell receptor (beta chain) appears in the sequencing data of a study of identical twins. Notes on this clonotype: Its antigen remains unknown.

MiXCR, applied by TCRdb to the 5' RACE reads, yields one record per CDR3 protein. The sample holds a few hundred thousand distinct CDR3 sequences, about 10% seen once. The V and J ends lost 3 bases and 4 bases, in that order; junction bases with no gene match: 7. Looked up from germline, CDR1 is MGHRA and CDR2 is YSYEKL. This CDR3 region has 16 residues. Study observations and caveats: Some out-of-frame alpha sequences were shared by twins, and these showed excess low generation probability.

The TCR sequence derives from a man in his fifties in good health. Sequenced input: memory T cells sorted from blood. The chain combines TRBV4-1 with TRBJ1-5, with TRBD1 identical over 9 bases. CDR3 coding DNA: TGCGCCAGCAGCCACGCTGCGACAGGGGGAAATCAGCCCCAGCATTTT. Translating gives CASSHAATGGNQPQHF.